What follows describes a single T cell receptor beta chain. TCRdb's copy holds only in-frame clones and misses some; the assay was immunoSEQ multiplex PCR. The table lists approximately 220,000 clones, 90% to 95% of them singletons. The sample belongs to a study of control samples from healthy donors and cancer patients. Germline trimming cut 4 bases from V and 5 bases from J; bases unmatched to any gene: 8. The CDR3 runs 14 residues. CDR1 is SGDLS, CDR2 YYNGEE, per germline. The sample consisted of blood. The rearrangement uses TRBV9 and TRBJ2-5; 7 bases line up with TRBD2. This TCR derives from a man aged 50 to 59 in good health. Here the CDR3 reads CASSPRGETETQYF. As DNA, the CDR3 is TGTGCCAGCAGCCCTCGGGGGGAGACGGAGACCCAGTACTTC.